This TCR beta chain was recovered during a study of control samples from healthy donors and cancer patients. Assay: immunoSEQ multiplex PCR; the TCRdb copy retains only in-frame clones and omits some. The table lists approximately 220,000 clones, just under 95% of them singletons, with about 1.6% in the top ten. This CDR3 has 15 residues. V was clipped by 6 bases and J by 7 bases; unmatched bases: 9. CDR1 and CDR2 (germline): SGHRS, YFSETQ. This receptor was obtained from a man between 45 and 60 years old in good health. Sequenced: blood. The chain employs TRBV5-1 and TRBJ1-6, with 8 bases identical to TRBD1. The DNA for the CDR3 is TGCGCCAGCACTTCGACAGGGGCCTCAAATTCACCCCTCCACTTT. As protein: CASTSTGASNSPLHF.